This TCR beta chain is from a study of Graves' ophthalmopathy and Graves' hyperthyroidism (dated by TCRdb to about 2018). For context, the study as a whole: Peripheral blood was collected at initial diagnosis, prior to any treatment. The study used signatures of the TCR beta repertoire to tell Graves' ophthalmopathy apart from Graves' hyperthyroidism and to predict which patients would progress to ophthalmopathy. In total, some 130 blood samples were TCR-sequenced: 40 to 45 ophthalmopathy, some 75 hyperthyroidism and some 17 hyperthyroidism-to-ophthalmopathy patients. To explore V-J signatures distinguishing ophthalmopathy from hyperthyroidism, a discovery set of under 110 patients (fewer than 45 ophthalmopathy, over 55 stable hyperthyroidism) was enrolled. The independent validation cohort included 18 to 20 hyperthyroidism patients plus 17 patients who later progressed from hyperthyroidism to ophthalmopathy. In over 5 hyperthyroidism patients, the T-cell repertoire of thyroid tissue was compared with the T-cell repertoire of blood. Following sample collection, hyperthyroidism patients were given methimazole at a starting dose of 30 mg daily, and ophthalmopathy patients were given high-dose intravenous methylprednisolone. General conclusions and limits of the study: In cross-validation, the 13-signature model distinguished ophthalmopathy from stable hyperthyroidism with approximately 88% sensitivity and about 84% specificity, and in the test set the corresponding values were around 80% and 75%. Sample size was not statistically predetermined, and group allocation was not concealed from the investigators. Most of the expanded thyroid clonotypes with a frequency above 0.001 were also detected in blood, and it was suggested that the thyroid immune response may be reflected by blood repertoires. In validation, the model predicted ophthalmopathy progression with 70.59% sensitivity and roughly 72% specificity; roughly 11 predicted patients were CT-confirmed with GO in a median of 6.5 months.

CDR1 and CDR2 are read off the germline V gene as SNHLY and FYNNEI. The CDR3 sequence holds 12 residues, the cysteine and phenylalanine included. The CDR3 DNA has 36 bases and is translated from base 1. Trimming costs V 7 bases and J 4 bases, and their ends lie 10 bases apart. The ophthalmopathy patients had moderately to severely active disease, with a Clinical Activity Score of 3 or higher, a NOSPECS grade of 4 or higher, and a disease duration of less than 3 months. Anyone with other autoimmune diseases, uncontrolled infections, pregnancy or lactation was excluded from the study. Diagnosis was based on clinical symptoms, serum thyroxine, TRAb, thyroid ultrasound and orbital computed tomography. Using Ficoll-Paque density gradient centrifugation, PBMCs were isolated from about 10 ml of fresh peripheral blood. Trizol reagent was used to extract the total RNA, and its quality was then checked on an Agilent 2100 Bioanalyzer.

For repertoire sequencing, the TCR beta CDR3 regions were amplified from RNA transcripts. A first-round RT-PCR used HTBI primers with the Qiagen OneStep RT-PCR kit, followed by a second-round multiplex PCR, size selection and purification. Libraries were sequenced on an Illumina HiSeq2000 using paired-end 100 bp reads. The published analysis was carried out like this. SOAPnuke was used to process the reads, throwing out any read that had adapters, had uncalled bases, had a mean Phred below 15, or lacked an exact constant-primer or identifier match. COPE v1.2.5 was used to merge high-quality paired reads. Unique nucleotide sequences were defined as clonotypes and aligned to IMGT TRB V, D and J references using MiTCR v1.1. The analysis was limited to V-J combinations with a frequency above 0.0001, which together covered about 99% of repertoires. For each V-J combination, a TCR clonal expansion and chaos score was defined as F50 clonal expansion divided by the chaos observed in the TCRdist matrix. Welch's t-statistics and random forest were used to reduce features to 13 V-J combinations, which were fed into a naive Bayes classifier. The similarity between thyroid and blood repertoires was quantified using the Morisita-Horn index. TCRdb handled the public reads itself, with Q25 trimming in fastp and clone calling in MiXCR, and kept productive beta chains. Each CDR3 protein gets just one entry, which takes the most common genes and DNA from the rows behind it. TCRdb, not the original authors, processed these V and J calls. The sample includes some 250,000 distinct CDR3 sequences, with about 47% observed a single time. The leading ten clones occupy around half of the sample.

With regard to this clonotype: The antigen this receptor binds is unknown. The input lacks base qualities; no much larger clone sits a single base away.

This clonotype was sampled from an adult man with Graves' ophthalmopathy. Sequenced input: peripheral blood. The receptor chain draws on TRBV2 and TRBJ1-2; a tentative D match to TRBD1 spans 5 bases. The CDR3 loop reads CASNPGGYGYTF. The nucleotides are TGTGCCAGCAACCCCGGGGGCTATGGCTACACCTTC.